What follows are 21 T cell receptor beta chains derived from one specimen sequenced in a study of blood T cell repertoires in COVID-19. Profiled with immunoSEQ multiplex PCR; TCRdb holds only in-frame clones, not every one. The sample consists of about 74,000 clones, about nine tenths of them appearing once. The sample comprised peripheral blood. These receptors were obtained from a human donor in a cohort sampled during active COVID-19.

The chain joins TRBV18 to TRBJ2-6; TRBD2 is a possible D gene (7 bases). The germline V gene encodes CDR1 KGHSH and CDR2 LQKENI. Trimming left V 2 bases short and J 2 bases short, with 22 bases between. The CDR3 covers 20 residues. CDR3 amino acids: CASSPRAGAPGNAGANVLTF. The DNA for the CDR3 is TGTGCCAGCTCACCAAGGGCGGGGGCGCCGGGCAACGCTGGGGCCAACGTCCTGACTTTC.

The rearrangement uses TRBV28 and TRBJ1-5; 12 bases map to TRBD1. The germline V gene encodes CDR1 MDHEN and CDR2 SYDVKM. V trimming: 4 bases; J trimming: 0 bases; junction bases outside the gene matches: 7. This CDR3 is built from 18 residues. The chain's CDR3 is CASSSSRGQGASNQPQHF. CDR3 in DNA: TGTGCCAGCAGTTCTTCAAGGGGACAGGGGGCTAGCAATCAGCCCCAGCATTTT.

The CDR3 DNA sequence: TGCGCCAGCAGCTTAGACCTCGGTGGGCTGTTCTTC. Encoded protein: CASSLDLGGLFF. The chain uses TRBV5-1 and TRBJ2-1; D unclear. This CDR3 has 12 amino acids. Germline CDR1 reads SGHRS; CDR2 reads YFSETQ. Between the trimmed V and J ends, which lost 2 bases and 15 bases, there was a span of 15 bases.

This clone was observed once. The chain is built from TRBV6-5 and TRBJ2-5; tentative D call: TRBD2 (8 bases). V shed 10 bases and J shed 3 bases, with 21 bases lying between them. This CDR3 has 15 residues. The germline gives CDR1 MNHEY, CDR2 SVGAGI. For the CDR3, the DNA is TGTGCCATCGGGGGGGCAGGGGGAAAGGAAGAGACCCAGTACTTC. This sequence encodes CAIGGAGGKEETQYF.

The chain combines TRBV27 with TRBJ1-4; the match to TRBD1 covers 8 bases. This CDR3 is built from 16 residues. The J segment lost 5 bases and the V segment lost 0 bases, leaving 5 bases of the junction unmatched. Germline V gene sequence: CDR1 MNHEY, CDR2 SMNVEV (reference sequence). CDR3 region: CASSLSRQGRNEKLFF. The CDR3 DNA is TGTGCCAGCAGTTTATCGCGACAGGGGCGGAATGAAAAACTGTTTTTT.

The chain is built from TRBV7-9 and TRBJ2-5; D is perhaps TRBD2 (5 bases). V was shortened by 1 base and J by 5 bases, with 17 bases between the two germline ends. The germline V gene encodes CDR1 SEHNR and CDR2 FQNEAQ (reference sequence). The length of the CDR3 is 16 residues. CDR3 residues: CASSLVVGRVRETQYF. The CDR3 region has the DNA TGTGCCAGCAGCTTAGTCGTAGGGCGGGTTCGCGAGACCCAGTACTTC.

The chain employs TRBV4-3 and TRBJ2-3; D possibly corresponds to TRBD2 (5 bases). V was trimmed by 1 base and J by 0 bases, leaving 8 bases between them. CDR3 length: 15 amino acids. In germline, CDR1 is LGHNA, CDR2 YSLEER. CDR3 amino acids: CASSQGRLSTDTQYF. The CDR3 nucleotides read TGCGCCAGCAGCCAAGGGAGGCTTAGCACAGATACGCAGTATTTT.

This clone has a single count. This sequence joins TRBV2 and TRBJ2-7; 7 nucleotides line up with TRBD2. Germline assignment: CDR1 SNHLY and CDR2 FYNNEI. V gave up 1 base and J gave up 2 bases; unmatched junction bases: 14. The CDR3 loop spans 18 amino acids. The CDR3 DNA reads TGTGCCAGCAGTGAAGGAAGAGGTTCGGCTAGCGGACCCTACGAGCAGTACTTC. It translates to CASSEGRGSASGPYEQYF.

The V call is TRBV4-1, the J call TRBJ2-7; the match to TRBD2 covers 13 bases. V lost 4 bases, J lost 3 bases, and 6 bases stayed unmatched. The length of the CDR3 is 16 residues. Germline CDR1 and CDR2: MGHRA and YSYEKL. The CDR3 nucleotides are TGCGCCAGCAGCCGGGTCACTAGCGGGAGGGACTACGAGCAGTACTTC. Translation gives CASSRVTSGRDYEQYF.

CDR3 sequence reads: CASSLGTVNTGELFF. The CDR3 DNA sequence: TGCGCCAGCAGCTTGGGGACAGTTAACACCGGGGAGCTGTTTTTT. This chain uses TRBV5-1 with TRBJ2-2; possible D gene TRBD1, 6 bases. This CDR3 contains 15 residues. The V and J ends lost 0 bases and 2 bases respectively, with 8 bases between them. The V gene's germline CDR1 is SGHRS and CDR2 YFSETQ.

The chain links TRBV19 to TRBJ1-1; 8 positions agree with TRBD1. Looked up from germline, CDR1 is LNHDA and CDR2 is SQIVND (reference sequence). CDR3 length: 13 amino acids. V lost 4 bases to trimming and J lost 8 bases; unmatched junction nucleotides: 6. Written as DNA, the CDR3 is TGTGCCAGTAGTACCTCCCGGACAGGGGAAGCTTTCTTT. It specifies CASSTSRTGEAFF.

V usage is TRBV19 and J usage is TRBJ2-1, with a possible D match to TRBD2 (5 bases). Germline V gene lookup returns CDR1 LNHDA and CDR2 SQIVND (reference sequence). The CDR3 runs to 16 residues. V was trimmed by 6 bases and J by 8 bases, leaving 23 bases between them. The chain's CDR3 is CASSYQTRAPVHEQFF. CDR3 coding DNA: TGTGCCAGTAGCTATCAAACTAGGGCCCCCGTCCATGAGCAGTTCTTC.

The chain has TRBV7-9 and TRBJ2-3, with 8 bases that match TRBD2. Per germline, CDR1 SEHNR and CDR2 FQNEAQ (reference sequence). Losses at the gene ends were 4 bases for V and 2 bases for J; bases not matched to a gene: 8. The CDR3 length is 16 residues. CDR3 loop: CASSWGLESFTDTQYF. The CDR3 coding sequence is TGTGCCAGCAGCTGGGGACTAGAGAGTTTCACAGATACGCAGTATTTT.

The chain recombines TRBV4-1 with TRBJ2-5; 9 nucleotides agree with TRBD1. The V segment lost 1 base and the J segment 0 bases; nucleotides outside the gene matches: 6. The CDR3 has 17 residues. Germline CDR1 MGHRA, CDR2 YSYEKL. CDR3 coding DNA: TGCGCCAGCAGCCAAGTCCGACAGGGGGTTTACCAAGAGACCCAGTACTTC. Its protein is CASSQVRQGVYQETQYF.

A single count supports this clone. The chain has TRBV15 and TRBJ2-5; D perhaps matches TRBD1 (5 bases). There are 13 residues in the CDR3. V lost 3 bases and J lost 5, with 10 bases in between. Germline CDR1 and CDR2: LNHNV and YYDKDF (reference sequence). In DNA form, the CDR3 reads TGTGCCACCAGCAGGGTGCAGGGCGAGACCCAGTACTTC. As protein: CATSRVQGETQYF.

V usage is TRBV10-1 and J usage is TRBJ2-7; the D is unclear. Germline V lookup: CDR1 WNHNN, CDR2 SYGVQD (reference sequence). This CDR3 comprises 13 residues. Trimming pared 9 bases from V and 4 bases from J, leaving 16 bases between. CDR3 nucleotides: TGCGCCAGGAACCTCCGGGTCCCATACGAGCAGTACTTC. It codes for CARNLRVPYEQYF.

The genes are TRBV7-2 and TRBJ2-7; TRBD2 aligns across 9 bases. The CDR3 has 14 amino acids. V shed 0 bases, J shed 3 bases, and the junction held 0 bases outside the gene matches. Germline lookup yields CDR1 SGHTA and CDR2 FQGNSA. Here the CDR3 reads CASSLASGSYEQYF. CDR3 nucleotides: TGTGCCAGCAGCTTAGCTAGCGGGAGCTACGAGCAGTACTTC.

The CDR3 bases are TGTGCCAGCAGCGGAGAACAAGGCGGGGTCCCCCATGAGCAGTTCTTC. It codes for CASSGEQGGVPHEQFF. The rearrangement uses TRBV9 and TRBJ2-1; maybe TRBD2 (6 bases). This CDR3 comprises 16 residues. The germline gives CDR1 SGDLS, CDR2 YYNGEE. V was trimmed by 3 bases and J by 8 bases, leaving 21 bases between them. Based on the CDR3 plus reference TRBV9 and TRBJ2-1, the full variable domain is DSGVTQTPKHLITATGQRVTLRCSPRSGDLSVYWYQQSLDQGLQFLIQYYNGEERAKGNILERFSAQQFPDLHSELNLSSLELGDSALYFCASSGEQGGVPHEQFFGPGTRLTVL.

J is TRBJ1-3 and V is TRBV3-1 (or the pseudogene TRBV3-2); D remains ambiguous. Trimming cost V 3 bases and J 3 bases, with 18 bases left between them. In germline, CDR1 is LGHDT, CDR2 YNNKEL (reference sequence). This CDR3 contains 17 residues. The CDR3 DNA follows: TGTGCCAGCAGCCAGATACCCGACCGAGGTCTTGGAAACACCATATATTTT. Translating gives CASSQIPDRGLGNTIYF.

The rearrangement uses TRBV19 and TRBJ2-1; D is uncertain. This CDR3 region has 11 residues. V was shortened by 9 bases and J by 4 bases, with 7 bases between the two germline ends. CDR1 LNHDA and CDR2 SQIVND come from the germline V gene (reference sequence). CDR3 sequence: CASLKYNEQFF. For the CDR3, the DNA is TGTGCCAGCCTTAAATACAATGAGCAGTTCTTC.

The chain carries TRBV24-1 and TRBJ2-5, with no clear D. This CDR3 has 12 residues. Trimming stripped 4 bases from V and 2 bases from J, with 4 bases between. Germline CDR1 KGHDR, CDR2 SFDVKD. CDR3 DNA: TGTGCCACCAGTGACACACAAGAGACCCAGTACTTC. Residues: CATSDTQETQYF.